The 18 T cell receptor beta chains below were found in one sample sequenced in a study of vaccination effects on CD4 cells after COVID-19. TCRdb's table, derived via immunoSEQ multiplex PCR, lists solely in-frame clones and lacks some. The sample holds 20,000 to 30,000 clones, approximately 69% seen once. For these receptors, no antigen is known. Sequencing was preceded by expansion of antigen-specific CD4+ T cells with viral peptide pools in the ViraFEST assay. Following an approximately eleven-day culture, CD4+ T cells were purified. Vaccination of participants consisted of two doses of either the BNT162b2 or mRNA-1273 vaccine. The input for sequencing was CD4+ T cells from PBMCs cultured with SARS-CoV-2 spike peptides, taken after COVID-19 vaccination. The receptors were sampled from a human donor who received a COVID-19 vaccine.

The chain has TRBV19 and TRBJ2-5; D unclear. Looked up from germline, CDR1 is LNHDA and CDR2 is SQIVND (reference sequence). Deletions cut 3 bases from V and 1 base from J, with 12 bases between. This CDR3 has 15 amino acids. The CDR3 spells CASSMAETSQETQYF. DNA for the CDR3: TGTGCCAGTAGTATGGCGGAAACGTCCCAAGAGACCCAGTACTTC.

This sequence joins TRBV11-2 and TRBJ2-1; 7 bases match TRBD2. The CDR3 has 16 residues. Germline V CDR1 and CDR2: SGHAT, FQNNGV. V lost 5 bases to trimming and J lost 8 bases; unmatched junction nucleotides: 15. The CDR3 nucleotides are TGTGCCAGCAGCCTCGTTGGGTGGCGGGAGCGTTATGAGCAGTTCTTC. It codes for CASSLVGWRERYEQFF.

This chain links TRBV10-3 with TRBJ1-1; D is unresolved. The V gene lost 0 bases and the J gene lost 7 bases, with 6 bases spanning the gap. Germline assignment: CDR1 ENHRY and CDR2 SYGVKD. The CDR3 contains 12 residues. The CDR3: CAISESYVEAFF. The CDR3 bases are TGTGCCATCAGTGAGTCGTACGTTGAAGCTTTCTTT.

The V call is TRBV7-9, the J call TRBJ1-1; 7 bases match TRBD1. In germline, CDR1 is SEHNR, CDR2 FQNEAQ (reference sequence). V shed 5 bases, J shed 1 base, and the junction held 4 bases outside the gene matches. This CDR3 comprises 14 residues. CDR3 sequence (DNA): TGTGCCAGCAGCCCGGGACAGTCGAACACTGAAGCTTTCTTT. Translating it yields CASSPGQSNTEAFF.

The rearrangement joins TRBV3-1 (or the pseudogene TRBV3-2) to TRBJ1-5; 7 nucleotides agree with TRBD1. With 4 bases clipped from V and 5 bases from J, the junction kept 2 bases outside the gene matches. CDR1 is LGHDT and CDR2 is YNNKEL in the germline V gene (reference sequence). The CDR3 covers 13 residues. In DNA form, the CDR3 reads TGTGCCAGCAGCCCAGGGACAGATCAGCCCCAGCATTTT. Its protein product is CASSPGTDQPQHF.

This chain joins TRBV14 and TRBJ1-4; weak D call: TRBD1 (5 bases). Germline V gene sequence: CDR1 SGHDN, CDR2 FVKESK. Trimming shortened V by 8 bases and J by 2 bases, and 21 bases separated the two germline ends. The CDR3 sequence is 17 residues long. CDR3: CASAPRQLGPTNEKLFF. The CDR3 DNA is TGTGCCAGCGCGCCCCGGCAGCTGGGGCCTACTAATGAAAAACTGTTTTTT.

The gene calls are TRBV27 and TRBJ1-2; no definite D call. From germline, CDR1 is MNHEY and CDR2 SMNVEV (reference sequence). Trimming pared 5 bases from V and 7 bases from J, leaving 17 bases between. The CDR3 runs to 14 residues. CDR3 sequence: CASSPFGGVGGYTF. CDR3 DNA sequence: TGTGCCAGCAGTCCCTTCGGAGGTGTCGGTGGCTACACCTTC.

V and J are TRBV5-4 and TRBJ1-1, with 9 positions matching TRBD1. The length of the CDR3 is 15 residues. Germline V gives CDR1 SGHNT, CDR2 YYREEE (reference sequence). V dropped 4 bases and J dropped 1; count of bases not matched to a gene: 5. CDR3 DNA sequence: TGTGCCAGCAGCCAAGCACAGGGGGCGAACACTGAAGCTTTCTTT. Protein sequence: CASSQAQGANTEAFF.

This clone was seen a handful of times. V is TRBV5-4 and J is TRBJ1-1, with TRBD1 as a possible D gene (5 bases). The length of the CDR3 is 14 residues. The V gene's germline CDR1 is SGHNT and CDR2 YYREEE (reference sequence). V lost 0 bases and J 5 bases, leaving 11 bases between the germline ends. The CDR3 protein is CASSLEGRGTEAFF. The CDR3, as DNA: TGTGCCAGCAGCTTGGAGGGACGGGGGACTGAAGCTTTCTTT.

The chain is built from TRBV14 and TRBJ2-1, with D uncertain. Germline V gene sequence: CDR1 SGHDN, CDR2 FVKESK. The CDR3 totals 12 residues. V was trimmed by 4 bases and J by 7 bases, leaving 8 bases between them. Here the CDR3 DNA reads TGTGCCAGCAGCCCGGAAAGGAATGAGCAGTTCTTC. Translated, it gives CASSPERNEQFF.

This chain links TRBV27 with TRBJ2-7; 11 bases are shared with TRBD2. The CDR3 is made up of 16 amino acids. V trimming: 6 bases; J trimming: 3 bases; junction bases outside the gene matches: 10. Germline V gene data show CDR1 as MNHEY and CDR2 as SMNVEV (reference sequence). The CDR3 DNA sequence: TGTGCCAGCAGCCTAACCGGGACTAGCGGTAACTACGAGCAGTACTTC. This translates into CASSLTGTSGNYEQYF.

Note on this clone: Within the sample, other DNA sequences also encode this same CDR3. The chain uses TRBV12-3 or TRBV12-4 and TRBJ1-5; D is undetermined. The CDR3 consists of 13 residues. The V and J ends lost 0 bases and 4 bases respectively, with 4 bases between them. The CDR3 region has the DNA TGTGCCAGCAGTTTAGCAGAGAATCAGCCCCAGCATTTT. It encodes CASSLAENQPQHF.

This clone was counted only a few times. The chain joins TRBV5-1 to TRBJ2-2, with TRBD2 identical over 9 bases. CDR3 size: 15 residues. J was trimmed by 7 bases and V by 1 base; bases with no gene match: 5. Per germline, CDR1 SGHRS and CDR2 YFSETQ. Here the CDR3 DNA reads TGCGCCAGCAGCTTGTCAGCGGGGGGAATCGGGGAGCTGTTTTTT. This gives the protein CASSLSAGGIGELFF.

The chain carries TRBV7-9 and TRBJ1-1, with a possible D match to TRBD1 (6 bases). Germline V CDR1 and CDR2: SEHNR, FQNEAQ (reference sequence). The CDR3 spans 14 residues. Trimming took off 5 bases at V and 0 bases at J, with 10 bases between the two ends. The CDR3 loop is CASSIGTLNTEAFF. The CDR3 bases are TGTGCCAGCAGCATCGGGACACTGAACACTGAAGCTTTCTTT.

The chain employs TRBV6-1 and TRBJ2-2, with 10 positions matching TRBD2. CDR3 length equals 15 residues. After removal of 2 bases from V and 3 bases from J, the junction contained 0 bases not matched to a gene. Germline-derived CDR1 and CDR2 are MNHNS and SASEGT. The CDR3 sequence is CASSELAGDTGELFF. CDR3 sequence (DNA): TGTGCCAGCAGTGAACTAGCGGGAGACACCGGGGAGCTGTTTTTT.

The chain combines TRBV5-1 with TRBJ2-5; TRBD1 is a possible D gene (6 bases). From germline, CDR1 is SGHRS and CDR2 YFSETQ. This CDR3 contains 13 residues. Trimming left V 5 bases short and J 5 bases short, with 13 bases between. CDR3 in amino acids: CASSTGFLETQYF. Here the CDR3 DNA reads TGCGCCAGCAGTACAGGGTTTTTGGAGACCCAGTACTTC.

This chain links TRBV18 with TRBJ2-2; D gene uncertain. Trimming removed 6 bases from V and 1 base from J, with 12 bases in between. The CDR3 length is 15 residues. Germline V gene data show CDR1 as KGHSH and CDR2 as LQKENI. The CDR3 sequence: CASSANSGNTGELFF. The CDR3, as DNA: TGTGCCAGCTCTGCAAACAGTGGGAACACCGGGGAGCTGTTTTTT.

The J gene is TRBJ2-2, the V gene TRBV2; 13 nucleotides agree with TRBD2. Germline CDR1 is SNHLY and CDR2 is FYNNEI. This CDR3 contains 15 residues. With 9 bases clipped from V and 7 bases from J, the junction kept 8 bases outside the gene matches. CDR3 region: CASGTSGVVGGELFF. In DNA form, the CDR3 reads TGTGCCAGTGGGACTAGCGGGGTCGTCGGCGGGGAGCTGTTTTTT.